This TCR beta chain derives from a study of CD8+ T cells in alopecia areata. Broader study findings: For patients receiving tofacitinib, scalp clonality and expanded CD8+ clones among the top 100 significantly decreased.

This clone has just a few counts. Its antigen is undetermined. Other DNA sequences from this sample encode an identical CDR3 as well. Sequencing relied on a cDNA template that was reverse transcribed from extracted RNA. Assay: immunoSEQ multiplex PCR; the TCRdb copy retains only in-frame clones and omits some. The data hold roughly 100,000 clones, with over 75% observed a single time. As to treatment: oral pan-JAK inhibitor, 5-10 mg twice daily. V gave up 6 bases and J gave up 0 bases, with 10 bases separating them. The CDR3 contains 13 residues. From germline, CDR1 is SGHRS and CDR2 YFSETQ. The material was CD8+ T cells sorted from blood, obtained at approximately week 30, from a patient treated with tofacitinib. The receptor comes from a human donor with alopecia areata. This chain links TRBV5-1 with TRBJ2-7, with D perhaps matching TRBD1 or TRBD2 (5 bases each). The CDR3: CASNSGSSYEQYF. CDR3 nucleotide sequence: TGCGCCAGCAATTCAGGGAGCTCCTACGAGCAGTACTTC.